This T cell receptor beta chain is drawn from a study of blood T cell repertoires in COVID-19. Clones were read by immunoSEQ multiplex PCR, and TCRdb kept only the in-frame ones, dropping some. The sample shows about 120,000 clones, 70% to 90% of them seen only once. V lost 3 bases, J lost 0 bases, and 10 bases lay in between. The germline gives CDR1 SGHNT, CDR2 YYREEE (reference sequence). The CDR3 loop spans 16 amino acids. The chain carries TRBV5-4 and TRBJ2-6; D perhaps matches TRBD1 (6 bases). The sequenced material came from peripheral blood. This clonotype was obtained from a man aged 40-55 years with acute or convalescent COVID-19. DNA of the CDR3: TGTGCCAGCAGCTCAGGGACAAACTCTGGGGCCAACGTCCTGACTTTC. This translates into CASSSGTNSGANVLTF.